The 31 T cell receptor beta chains listed next were all sequenced from one sample in a study of control samples from healthy donors and cancer patients. Only in-frame clones appear in the TCRdb table, and some are missing; sequencing was by immunoSEQ multiplex PCR. The data contain about 130,000 clones, more than 85% of them singletons. The sequenced material came from blood. The receptors were sampled from a man between 18 and 35 years old in good health.

This chain uses TRBV27 with TRBJ2-7, with 8 bases lining up with TRBD1. CDR1 MNHEY and CDR2 SMNVEV come from the germline V gene (reference sequence). The CDR3 contains 14 residues. Unmatched junction bases numbered 9, after V lost 5 bases and J lost 6 bases. CDR3 sequence reads: CASSPGTGFIEQYF. The CDR3 bases are TGTGCCAGCAGTCCCGGGACAGGTTTCATCGAGCAGTACTTC.

The rearrangement links TRBV27 to TRBJ1-1; a weak D match, TRBD1 (5 bases). Per the germline V gene, CDR1 is MNHEY and CDR2 is SMNVEV (reference sequence). V gave up 0 bases and J gave up 4 bases, with 9 bases separating them. The CDR3 is 14 amino acids. The CDR3 DNA sequence: TGTGCCAGCAGTTTATCCGGGGCGGTCACTGAAGCTTTCTTT. This sequence encodes CASSLSGAVTEAFF.

The chain carries TRBV28 and TRBJ1-5; 9 bases match TRBD1. Germline lookup yields CDR1 MDHEN and CDR2 SYDVKM. There are 16 residues in the CDR3. V shed 2 bases and J 1 base; nucleotides not matched to a gene: 3. CDR3 sequence: CASSLRQGGSNQPQHF. CDR3 sequence (DNA): TGTGCCAGCAGTTTACGACAGGGGGGAAGCAATCAGCCCCAGCATTTT.

CDR3 loop: CASSLDGLAGPSGANVLTF. In DNA, the CDR3 is TGTGCCAGCAGCTTAGATGGTCTAGCGGGACCCTCTGGGGCCAACGTCCTGACTTTC. The chain joins TRBV11-2 to TRBJ2-6; TRBD2 matches at 9 bases. Germline V lookup: CDR1 SGHAT, CDR2 FQNNGV. V lost 0 bases, J lost 0 bases, and 6 bases stayed unmatched. The CDR3 is made up of 19 amino acids.

The chain employs TRBV11-2 and TRBJ1-2; D is possibly TRBD1 (5 bases). CDR1 is SGHAT and CDR2 is FQNNGV in the germline V gene. The CDR3 sequence is 13 residues long. V lost 5 bases and J lost 0, with 7 bases in between. This CDR3 is CASSLQANYGYTF. CDR3 sequence (DNA): TGTGCCAGCAGCCTACAGGCTAACTATGGCTACACCTTC.

V and J are TRBV27 and TRBJ2-3; D unresolved. The CDR3 totals 16 residues. The V end lost 6 bases, the J end lost 6 bases, and 22 bases lay between the germline ends. CDR1 and CDR2 (germline): MNHEY, SMNVEV (reference sequence). CDR3 sequence (DNA): TGTGCCAGCAGCCGTCGACACACCGTCCCCAAGGATACGCAGTATTTT. Protein product: CASSRRHTVPKDTQYF.

The chain uses TRBV19 and TRBJ1-4; TRBD1 might be the D (6 bases). Trimming pared 5 bases from V and 6 bases from J, leaving 16 bases between. The CDR3 consists of 15 residues. CDR1 and CDR2 (germline): LNHDA, SQIVND (reference sequence). CDR3 loop: CASSSLTGFYEKLFF. DNA of the CDR3: TGTGCCAGTAGTTCTCTAACAGGGTTCTATGAAAAACTGTTTTTT.

This clone has a single count. The rearrangement joins TRBV4-2 to TRBJ2-1; 10 bases map to TRBD2. The CDR3 contains 15 residues. Germline CDR1 and CDR2: LGHNA and YNFKEQ. V lost 5 bases to trimming and J lost 4 bases; unmatched junction nucleotides: 5. The CDR3 sequence: CASSFRTSGYNEQFF. DNA for the CDR3: TGTGCCAGCAGCTTCCGGACTAGCGGTTACAATGAGCAGTTCTTC.

This chain uses TRBV2 with TRBJ2-1; D gene unclear. V was trimmed by 6 bases and J by 10 bases, leaving 13 bases between them. The CDR3 consists of 12 residues. Germline V gene lookup returns CDR1 SNHLY and CDR2 FYNNEI. In DNA, the CDR3 is TGTGCCAGCAGCAAAGGAATAGGGGAGCAGTTCTTC. Translation gives CASSKGIGEQFF.

The chain uses TRBV18 and TRBJ1-5; a weak D match, TRBD1 (5 bases). Trimming took off 2 bases at V and 2 bases at J, with 22 bases between the two ends. The CDR3 runs 19 residues. CDR1 and CDR2 (germline): KGHSH, LQKENI. CDR3 bases: TGTGCCAGCTCACCATCCAGCAGGGAGGGTCTTGTCCGCAATCAGCCCCAGCATTTT. It translates to CASSPSSREGLVRNQPQHF.

This clone has a single count. The chain uses TRBV29-1 and TRBJ1-1, with D unresolved. The germline CDR1 and CDR2 sequences are SQVTM and ANQGSEA. Trimming removed 0 bases from V and 1 base from J, with 6 bases in between. The CDR3 runs to 13 residues. The CDR3 sequence: CSVEELGNTEAFF. CDR3 nucleotides: TGCAGCGTTGAAGAGCTCGGGAACACTGAAGCTTTCTTT.

The rearrangement uses TRBV7-2 and TRBJ2-3; the D call may be TRBD1 or TRBD2 (5 bases each). V lost 5 bases and J lost 6, with 12 bases in between. This CDR3 spans 13 amino acids. Germline V gene lookup returns CDR1 SGHTA and CDR2 FQGNSA. The CDR3 loop is CASSAHGTDTQYF. CDR3 nucleotides: TGTGCCAGCAGCGCCCACGGGACCGATACGCAGTATTTT.

This chain joins TRBV28 and TRBJ1-4; 7 bases are a match to TRBD1. Germline assignment: CDR1 MDHEN and CDR2 SYDVKM. The CDR3 totals 18 residues. V lost 5 bases to trimming and J lost 0 bases; unmatched junction nucleotides: 12. CDR3 amino acids: CASSAPTGIIATNEKLFF. CDR3 nucleotide sequence: TGTGCCAGCAGTGCCCCGACAGGGATCATCGCAACTAATGAAAAACTGTTTTTT.

The chain carries TRBV6-5 and TRBJ2-7, with 9 bases matching TRBD2. This CDR3 has 13 amino acids. Germline values: CDR1 MNHEY, CDR2 SVGAGI. The junction had 7 bases not matched to a gene; V was cut back by 6 bases and J by 7 bases. The CDR3 spells CASRPGLAGEQYF. The CDR3 DNA sequence: TGTGCCAGCAGGCCGGGACTAGCAGGGGAGCAGTACTTC.

V gene TRBV27 combines with J gene TRBJ1-6; 7 bases are shared with TRBD1. The CDR3 runs 18 residues. The germline V gene has CDR1 MNHEY and CDR2 SMNVEV (reference sequence). V lost 6 bases and J lost 0; bases outside the gene matches: 11. CDR3 in DNA: TGTGCCAGCAGGGAGTTGACAGGGTTGAGCTCCTATAATTCACCCCTCCACTTT. Translated: CASRELTGLSSYNSPLHF.

The V call is TRBV19, the J call TRBJ1-5; 11 bases align to TRBD1. CDR1 and CDR2 (germline): LNHDA, SQIVND (reference sequence). Losses at the gene ends were 4 bases for V and 2 bases for J; bases not matched to a gene: 10. This CDR3 has 18 residues. The CDR3 nucleotides read TGTGCCAGTAGTACGCTGGGACAGGGGGTGGGGGGCAATCAGCCCCAGCATTTT. Protein: CASSTLGQGVGGNQPQHF.

The chain uses TRBV30 and TRBJ2-7; maybe TRBD1 (8 bases). V was cut by 4 bases and J by 1 base, with 14 bases left in between. CDR1 and CDR2 (germline): GTSNPN, SVGIG (reference sequence). The CDR3 has 14 residues. The CDR3 is CAWNGQGGSYEQYF. The CDR3 DNA is TGTGCCTGGAACGGACAGGGAGGGTCCTACGAGCAGTACTTC.

This sequence joins TRBV4-1 and TRBJ2-3, with TRBD2 as a possible D gene (5 bases). Germline CDR1 and CDR2: MGHRA and YSYEKL. The V and J ends lost 8 bases and 1 base respectively, with 13 bases between them. The CDR3 runs 14 residues. The CDR3 coding sequence is TGCGCCAGCCTGGACTCTCAGGGCACAGATACGCAGTATTTT. This codes for CASLDSQGTDTQYF.

The J gene is TRBJ2-5, the V gene TRBV30; D unresolved. V lost 3 bases and J lost 3, with 17 bases in between. Germline V gene data show CDR1 as GTSNPN and CDR2 as SVGIG (reference sequence). CDR3 length: 15 amino acids. The CDR3 spells CAWRFLDPAEETQYF. CDR3 DNA sequence: TGTGCCTGGAGATTTCTGGACCCGGCGGAAGAGACCCAGTACTTC.

The chain links TRBV30 to TRBJ1-1; perhaps TRBD1 as D (6 bases). CDR1 is GTSNPN and CDR2 is SVGIG in the germline V gene (reference sequence). The V end was cut by 3 bases, the J end by 0 bases, with 14 bases between. There are 15 residues in the CDR3. CDR3 bases: TGTGCCTGGAGCGTCCGACAGGCCATGAACACTGAAGCTTTCTTT. It specifies CAWSVRQAMNTEAFF.

V gene TRBV28 combines with J gene TRBJ1-2, with D hard to call. Germline values: CDR1 MDHEN, CDR2 SYDVKM. Trimming removed 2 bases from V and 8 bases from J, with 12 bases in between. CDR3 length: 13 residues. The chain's CDR3 is CASSLTEAYGYTF. Here the CDR3 DNA reads TGTGCCAGCAGTTTAACAGAGGCCTACGGCTACACCTTC.

J is TRBJ2-1 and V is TRBV9, with 7 bases identical to TRBD2. Germline-derived CDR1 and CDR2 are SGDLS and YYNGEE. V trimming: 0 bases; J trimming: 2 bases; junction bases outside the gene matches: 11. This CDR3 contains 18 residues. The CDR3 DNA reads TGTGCCAGCAGCGTAGAAGCCTCAGAACTAGCGCCCTACAATGAGCAGTTCTTC. Residues: CASSVEASELAPYNEQFF.

This sequence joins TRBV4-2 and TRBJ2-2; D is perhaps TRBD2 (5 bases). This CDR3 contains 16 residues. Germline-derived CDR1 and CDR2 are LGHNA and YNFKEQ. Trimming removed 0 bases at V and 4 bases at J, with 12 bases between. The CDR3 sequence is CASSQDYGIGTGELFF. DNA of the CDR3: TGTGCCAGCAGCCAAGATTACGGGATAGGCACCGGGGAGCTGTTTTTT.

V usage is TRBV20-1 and J usage is TRBJ2-7, with D unclear. Trimming removed 8 bases at V and 3 bases at J, with 5 bases between. Germline V gene data show CDR1 as DFQATT and CDR2 as SNEGSKA (reference sequence). The CDR3 length is 9 residues. The CDR3 region has the DNA TGCAGTTGGAGCTACGAGCAGTACTTC. Its protein product is CSWSYEQYF.

This rearrangement joins TRBV6-1 to TRBJ2-3; D may correspond to TRBD1 or TRBD2 (5 bases each). V dropped 8 bases and J dropped 5 bases, with 23 bases sitting between them. The CDR3 has 16 residues. The germline V gene encodes CDR1 MNHNS and CDR2 SASEGT. The CDR3 sequence is CASRVANYPGGDTQYF. The CDR3 nucleotides are TGTGCCAGCCGTGTGGCTAACTACCCTGGGGGAGATACGCAGTATTTT.

The rearrangement links TRBV24-1 to TRBJ2-2; 11 bases fit TRBD1. The CDR3 is 15 amino acids. V was clipped by 5 bases and J by 8 bases; unmatched bases: 6. Germline V CDR1 and CDR2: KGHDR, SFDVKD. CDR3 sequence reads: CATSAPDRGLGELFF. For the CDR3, the DNA is TGTGCCACCAGTGCTCCGGACAGGGGGCTAGGGGAGCTGTTTTTT.

This chain uses TRBV2 with TRBJ1-6; no firm D call. Trimming pared 7 bases from V and 10 bases from J, leaving 8 bases between. This CDR3 is built from 11 residues. CDR1 is SNHLY, CDR2 FYNNEI, per germline. CDR3 sequence reads: CASTPGSPLHF. The DNA of the CDR3 is TGTGCCAGCACCCCAGGCTCACCCCTCCACTTT.

This clone was seen more than once but under ten times. The chain recombines TRBV9 with TRBJ1-6; D is unclear. V was pared by 0 bases and J by 9 bases, with 13 bases between. Germline V CDR1 and CDR2: SGDLS, YYNGEE. The CDR3 runs 15 residues. For the CDR3, the DNA is TGTGCCAGCAGCGTAGGGGAGGGAAGGCGTTCACCCCTCCACTTT. Protein product: CASSVGEGRRSPLHF.

The rearrangement joins TRBV18 to TRBJ2-7; D is perhaps TRBD1 (6 bases). V lost 3 bases, J lost 0 bases, and 9 bases lay in between. CDR1 KGHSH and CDR2 LQKENI come from the germline V gene. The CDR3 is 14 residues long. CDR3 DNA sequence: TGTGCCAGCTCACCCGACAGGAACTCCTACGAGCAGTACTTC. This codes for CASSPDRNSYEQYF. The variable domain in full, completed from reference TRBV18 and TRBJ2-7, reads NAGVMQNPRHLVRRRGQEARLRCSPMKGHSHVYWYRQLPEEGLKFMVYLQKENIIDESGMPKERFSAEFPKEGPSILRIQQVVRGDSAAYFCASSPDRNSYEQYFGPGTRLTVT.

The chain combines TRBV29-1 with TRBJ2-7; D remains ambiguous. The germline V and J ends were trimmed by 0 bases and 4 bases, with 19 bases remaining between them. From germline, CDR1 is SQVTM and CDR2 ANQGSEA. The CDR3 is 16 residues long. CDR3 nucleotide sequence: TGCAGCGTTGAAGATGCCTCCTCCCGGAGTAAATACGAGCAGTACTTC. This translates into CSVEDASSRSKYEQYF.

The chain employs TRBV7-2 and TRBJ2-2; D is perhaps TRBD1 or TRBD2 (5 bases each). V was pared by 7 bases and J by 5 bases, with 14 bases between. Germline V CDR1 and CDR2: SGHTA, FQGNSA. CDR3 length: 14 residues. The CDR3: CASNGALGTGELFF. The CDR3 coding sequence is TGTGCCAGCAACGGGGCACTGGGGACCGGGGAGCTGTTTTTT.